The clone carrying this T cell receptor (beta chain) came up many times. Antigen unknown. This related bone marrow graft donor gave peripheral blood on the day of marrow donation. Assay: immunoSEQ multiplex PCR; the TCRdb copy retains only in-frame clones and omits some. The data show fewer than 40,000 clones, with none appearing a single time. The data were taken from a study of T cells after posttransplantation cyclophosphamide. The study's findings and limits: After PTCy, TRB diversity resembled that of CNI/methotrexate controls. Tissue-infiltrating T cells from skin or gut overlapped little with blood T cells.

Input material: PBMCs. The TCR was taken from a woman aged 50 to 60 in good health and a related stem cell transplant donor.

The CDR3 sequence is CASSPDGGRPYEQYF. DNA of the CDR3: TGTGCCAGCAGCCCTGACGGCGGGAGACCTTACGAGCAGTACTTC. The chain links TRBV6-2 or TRBV6-3 to TRBJ2-7; 7 bases align to TRBD2. In germline, CDR1 is MNHEY, CDR2 SVGEGT. The CDR3 has 15 residues. V gave up 6 bases and J gave up 4 bases; unmatched junction bases: 12.